This TCR beta chain derives from a study of T-cell memory formation after mild COVID-19. Study details: Largely, TCR clusters stayed within a single donor.

V was shortened by 3 bases and J by 2 bases, with 10 bases between the two germline ends. CDR1 LGHNA and CDR2 YSLEER come from the germline V gene. This CDR3 region has 14 residues. This clonotype has only a few counts. Its antigen is still unknown. TCRdb used MiXCR to reprocess the 5' RACE reads, holding one entry per CDR3 protein. The sample has about 290,000 distinct CDR3 sequences; less than 20% are singletons. General study results and limits: Shrinking CD4+ clones resided mostly in CM and EM, and CD8+ ones in EMRA. While clones contracting from day 15 to 85 were balanced between CD4 and CD8, later expanders leaned CD4+.

This receptor was obtained from a man between 18 and 29 years old who had mild COVID-19 (a few samples of this study predate the infection). Cell type and time point are not known. The V gene is TRBV4-3, the J gene TRBJ1-1; D ambiguous. Sequenced input: PBMCs or a T cell subset sorted from them (not recorded which). The CDR3 loop is CASSHSDENTEAFF. The CDR3 DNA follows: TGCGCCAGCAGCCACTCAGATGAAAACACTGAAGCTTTCTTT.